These 16 T cell receptor beta chains were sequenced from one sample in a study of T-cell reconstitution after alpha-beta-depleted transplantation in children. Unique molecular identifiers were used in preparing the TCRbeta library. TCRdb reprocessed the PCR reads via MiXCR and lists one record per CDR3 protein. Of 450,000 to 550,000 distinct CDR3 sequences listed, approximately 10% are singletons. The material was PBMCs, mostly from graft donor cells, obtained 180 days after TCRalphabeta/CD19-depleted stem cell transplant. The origin of the receptors is a female patient aged 2-10 years who had a stem cell transplant for aplastic anemia, so the T cells may come from the graft donor.

This clonotype was observed many times. The chain has TRBV20-1 and TRBJ2-1, with 7 nucleotides matching TRBD2. The CDR3 totals 17 residues. Germline V gene sequence: CDR1 DFQATT, CDR2 SNEGSKA (reference sequence). V shed 0 bases and J 2 bases; nucleotides not matched to a gene: 10. CDR3 protein: CSARDPTRGSTYNEQFF. CDR3 DNA: TGCAGTGCTAGAGATCCGACCCGCGGGAGTACCTACAATGAGCAGTTCTTC.

The rearrangement uses TRBV20-1 and TRBJ1-1; possible D gene TRBD1, 5 bases. CDR3 length: 12 amino acids. Deletions cut 3 bases from V and 8 bases from J, with 13 bases between. Germline V gives CDR1 DFQATT, CDR2 SNEGSKA (reference sequence). The CDR3 is CSARTVFSEAFF. CDR3 nucleotide sequence: TGCAGTGCTAGGACAGTATTTAGCGAAGCTTTCTTT.

This clonotype turned up a few times. The V and J genes are TRBV7-3 and TRBJ2-5; possible D gene TRBD1, 5 bases. Germline loops: CDR1 SGHTA, CDR2 FQGTGA. V lost 1 base and J 5 bases, leaving 11 bases between the germline ends. This CDR3 spans 14 amino acids. The CDR3 DNA is TGTGCCAGCAGCTTAAATTGGGGCCAGGAGACCCAGTACTTC. Amino acid sequence: CASSLNWGQETQYF.

CDR3 in amino acids: CASSRLLTGTLNTEAFF. CDR3 sequence (DNA): TGTGCCAGCAGTCGCCTATTGACAGGGACCTTGAACACTGAAGCTTTCTTT. V is TRBV12-3 or TRBV12-4 and J is TRBJ1-1; 7 nucleotides align to TRBD1. V lost 5 bases, J lost 0 bases, and 12 bases stayed unmatched. CDR3 length: 17 amino acids.

The J gene is TRBJ2-1, the V gene TRBV6-1; D may correspond to TRBD1 or TRBD2 (5 bases each). The CDR3 is 15 residues long. The V gene lost 4 bases and the J gene lost 0 bases, with 10 bases spanning the gap. Germline CDR1 MNHNS, CDR2 SASEGT. CDR3 sequence reads: CASSVWDGSYNEQFF. Here the CDR3 DNA reads TGTGCCAGCAGTGTATGGGACGGCTCCTACAATGAGCAGTTCTTC.

The table lists this clonotype with a few counts. The chain has TRBV20-1 and TRBJ1-5; possibly TRBD1 for D (6 bases). CDR1 and CDR2 from the germline V gene are DFQATT and SNEGSKA (reference sequence). The CDR3 is 14 amino acids. Trimming stripped 6 bases from V and 4 bases from J, with 16 bases between. The CDR3 region is CSASKGGGNQPQHF. CDR3 coding DNA: TGCAGTGCAAGCAAGGGGGGGGGGAATCAGCCCCAGCATTTT.

The chain combines TRBV5-1 with TRBJ2-7; TRBD2 agrees at 8 bases. The CDR3 covers 14 residues. The V segment lost 1 base and the J segment 4 bases; nucleotides outside the gene matches: 4. Germline V gene sequence: CDR1 SGHRS, CDR2 YFSETQ. In DNA, the CDR3 is TGCGCCAGCAGCTTGAGCGGGAGCGGGTACGAGCAGTACGTC. Its protein product is CASSLSGSGYEQYV.

The J gene is TRBJ1-2, the V gene TRBV27; D is perhaps TRBD1 (5 bases). Trimming pared 1 base from V and 0 bases from J, leaving 18 bases between. The length of the CDR3 is 18 residues. Germline V lookup: CDR1 MNHEY, CDR2 SMNVEV (reference sequence). This chain's CDR3 is CASSLWGEETPANYGYTF. DNA for the CDR3: TGTGCCAGCAGTTTATGGGGGGAGGAGACACCAGCTAACTATGGCTACACCTTC.

This chain uses TRBV28 with TRBJ1-2; TRBD1 matches at 8 bases. This CDR3 is built from 13 residues. Germline values: CDR1 MDHEN, CDR2 SYDVKM. The junction had 5 bases not matched to a gene; V was cut back by 7 bases and J by 4 bases. CDR3 protein: CASIDRGSYGYTF. The CDR3 DNA reads as TGTGCCAGCATAGACAGGGGTAGCTATGGCTACACCTTC.

The V gene is TRBV6-1, the J gene TRBJ1-1; 8 bases fit TRBD1. The CDR3 runs to 15 residues. Losses at the gene ends were 4 bases for V and 4 bases for J; bases not matched to a gene: 8. Looked up from germline, CDR1 is MNHNS and CDR2 is SASEGT. DNA for the CDR3: TGTGCCAGCAGTGCACCTTTTACAGGGGGCACTGAAGCTTTCTTT. Protein product: CASSAPFTGGTEAFF.

Only a few counts were recorded for this clonotype. The V and J genes are TRBV7-2 and TRBJ2-5; possibly TRBD2 for D (5 bases). The CDR3 sequence is 15 residues long. Looked up from germline, CDR1 is SGHTA and CDR2 is FQGNSA. With 5 bases removed from V and 2 bases from J, the gap between germline ends came to 15 bases. The CDR3: CASSLPRRAQETQYF. The CDR3 DNA reads TGTGCCAGCAGCCTCCCCCGGCGGGCTCAAGAGACCCAGTACTTC.

This clonotype was seen a handful of times. The chain combines TRBV19 with TRBJ2-1; 10 positions match TRBD2. V shed 7 bases and J 4 bases; nucleotides not matched to a gene: 4. Germline V gene lookup returns CDR1 LNHDA and CDR2 SQIVND (reference sequence). The CDR3 is 14 amino acids. For the CDR3, the DNA is TGTGCCAGTACCCCGGGACTAGCGTACAATGAGCAGTTCTTC. Translating it yields CASTPGLAYNEQFF.

This clonotype turned up a few times. The V call is TRBV29-1, the J call TRBJ1-2, with D perhaps TRBD1 (5 bases). The CDR3 runs to 14 residues. CDR1 SQVTM and CDR2 ANQGSEA come from the germline V gene. V gave up 4 bases and J gave up 5 bases, with 17 bases separating them. The CDR3 nucleotides are TGCAGCGTTGCTCACGGGGTGGGGGTGTATGGCTACACCTTC. Translated: CSVAHGVGVYGYTF.

This clonotype was observed a few times. This chain links TRBV9 with TRBJ1-1, with 8 bases fitting TRBD1. V trimming: 0 bases; J trimming: 3 bases; junction bases outside the gene matches: 13. The CDR3 has 18 residues. In germline, CDR1 is SGDLS, CDR2 YYNGEE. For the CDR3, the DNA is TGTGCCAGCAGCGTAGCAACAGGGGGGGGGTACAGGGACACTGAAGCTTTCTTT. Its protein product is CASSVATGGGYRDTEAFF.

A few counts support this clonotype. CDR3 in amino acids: CASSLRATGELFF. The CDR3 DNA follows: TGTGCCAGCAGCCTCAGGGCCACCGGGGAGCTGTTTTTT. The chain joins TRBV5-6 to TRBJ2-2; maybe TRBD1 (5 bases). Trimming removed 4 bases from V and 4 bases from J, with 8 bases in between. CDR1 is SGHDT, CDR2 YYEEEE, per germline. This CDR3 comprises 13 residues.

This clonotype was observed a handful of times. The J gene is TRBJ1-2, the V gene TRBV4-2, with 8 nucleotides matching TRBD1. Germline assignment: CDR1 LGHNA and CDR2 YNFKEQ. V shed 0 bases, J shed 4 bases, and the junction held 10 bases outside the gene matches. The CDR3 is made up of 17 amino acids. DNA of the CDR3: TGTGCCAGCAGCCAAGACTCCCCGACAGGGGCGATCTATGGCTACACCTTC. Amino acids: CASSQDSPTGAIYGYTF.